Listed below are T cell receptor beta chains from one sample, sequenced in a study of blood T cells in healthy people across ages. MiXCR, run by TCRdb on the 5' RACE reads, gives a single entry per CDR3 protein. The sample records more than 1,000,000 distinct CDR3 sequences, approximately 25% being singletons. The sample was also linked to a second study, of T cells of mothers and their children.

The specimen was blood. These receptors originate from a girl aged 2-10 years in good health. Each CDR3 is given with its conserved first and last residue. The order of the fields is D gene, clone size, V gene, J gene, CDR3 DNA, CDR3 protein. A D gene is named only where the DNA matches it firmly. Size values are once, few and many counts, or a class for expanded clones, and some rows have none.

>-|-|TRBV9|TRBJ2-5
TGTGCCAGCAACCTGATGGACAATCCCCTTGAAGAGACCCAGTACTTC
CASNLMDNPLEETQYF
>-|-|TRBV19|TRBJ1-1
TGTGCCAGTAGTACACGACCTACAGGTCGGGGCACTGAAGCTTTCTTT
CASSTRPTGRGTEAFF
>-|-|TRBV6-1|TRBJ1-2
TGTGCCAGCAGTGAACACGAGGTATCCGAAACCAACTATGGCTACACCTTC
CASSEHEVSETNYGYTF
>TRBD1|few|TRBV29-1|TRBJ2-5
TGCAGCGCCCCCGAACGAAAGACAGGGGGCGTAATTGGGAAAGAGACCCAGTACTTC
CSAPERKTGGVIGKETQYF
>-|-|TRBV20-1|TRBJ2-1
TGCAGTGCTAGAGATCTTACGGGAGTATCCTACAATGAGCAGTTCTTC
CSARDLTGVSYNEQFF
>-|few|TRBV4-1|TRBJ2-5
TGCGCCAGCAGCCAGACTAGGCGAGAGACCCAGTGCTTC
CASSQTRRETQCF
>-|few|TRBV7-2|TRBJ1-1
TGTGCCAGCAGGTGGGACACAAACACTGAAGCTTTCTTT
CASRWDTNTEAFF
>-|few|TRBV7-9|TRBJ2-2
TGTGCCAGCAGCTCCGGGGACACCCTCACCGGGGAGCTGTTTTTT
CASSSGDTLTGELFF
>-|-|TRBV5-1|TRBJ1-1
TGCGCCAGCAGCGCACAAGCAGCAAACACTGAAGCTTTCTTT
CASSAQAANTEAFF
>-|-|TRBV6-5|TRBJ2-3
TGTGCCAGCAGTTTGCCGGGGGCCCCGGGCCCAGATACGCAGTATTTT
CASSLPGAPGPDTQYF
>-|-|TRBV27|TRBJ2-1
TGTGCCAGCAGTATACATTCAGGTAGCTCCTACAATGAGCAGTTCTTC
CASSIHSGSSYNEQFF
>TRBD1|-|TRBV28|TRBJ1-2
TGTGCCAGCAGTCTTAAGACAGGGCCCTATGGCTACACCTTC
CASSLKTGPYGYTF
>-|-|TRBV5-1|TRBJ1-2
TGCGCCAGCAGCTGGACCGACACCTCTAACTATGGCTACACCTTC
CASSWTDTSNYGYTF